Included here is one T cell receptor (beta chain) sequence, with context. The sample belongs to a study of cytomegalovirus exposure and HLA in healthy donors. The PCR contained 60 Vbeta and 13 Jbeta primers. Data came from immunoSEQ multiplex PCR; TCRdb stores just in-frame clones and leaves some out. In total, the table holds 150,000 to 200,000 clones. CDR3 size: 17 residues. The V and J ends lost 5 bases and 2 bases respectively, with 16 bases between them. Per the germline V gene, CDR1 is SGHVS and CDR2 is FNYEAQ. This receptor was obtained from a woman aged 55-75 years in good health and CMV-seronegative. The sequencing sample was made of PBMCs. The chain combines TRBV7-6 with TRBJ2-6; tentative D call: TRBD1 (5 bases). The chain's CDR3 is CASSPLPPGPGANVLTF. The CDR3 DNA reads as TGTGCCAGCAGCCCGCTACCCCCAGGGCCTGGGGCCAACGTCCTGACTTTC.